A selection of T cell receptor beta chains follows, all from one sample in a study of T cell changes during pregnancy in multiple sclerosis. The data were produced by immunoSEQ multiplex PCR, yet TCRdb's version contains in-frame clones alone and is incomplete. Of more than 85,000 clones in the sample, 94% were seen once. Sequenced material: peripheral blood, taken before pregnancy. These TCRs come from a female donor with multiple sclerosis, enrolled in a pregnancy study. Both conserved end residues are part of each CDR3. Fields, in order: D gene, clone size, V gene, J gene, CDR3 protein, CDR3 DNA. D genes are given only for firm matches. The size field is filled for only some rows; it gives once, few, many or a size class.

>.|.|TRBV7-8|TRBJ2-4
CASVESNENIQYF
TGTGCCAGCGTCGAGAGTAACGAAAACATTCAGTACTTC
>.|.|TRBV5-4|TRBJ2-2
CASSWRDLSPGELFF
TGTGCCAGCAGCTGGAGGGACTTAAGCCCCGGGGAGCTGTTTTTT
>.|.|TRBV7-9|TRBJ1-2
CASSPPGDGYTF
TGTGCCAGCAGCCCCCCGGGTGATGGCTACACCTTC
>TRBD2|.|TRBV6-1|TRBJ2-1
CASSEGIAGRDEQFF
TGTGCCAGCAGTGAGGGGATAGCGGGAAGGGATGAGCAGTTCTTC
>.|.|TRBV14|TRBJ2-1
CASSQGSRQFF
TGTGCCAGCAGCCAAGGGTCCAGGCAGTTCTTC
>TRBD1|.|TRBV30|TRBJ2-7
CAWSEGQGSYEQYF
TGTGCCTGGAGTGAGGGACAGGGGTCCTACGAGCAGTACTTC
>TRBD2|.|TRBV9|TRBJ2-2
CASSAALAGLNTGELFF
TGTGCCAGCAGCGCGGCCTTAGCGGGACTTAACACCGGGGAGCTGTTTTTT
>.|.|TRBV7-9|TRBJ2-1
CASNLGAKWSEQFF
TGTGCCAGCAACCTTGGGGCCAAGTGGAGCGAGCAGTTCTTC
>.|.|TRBV9|TRBJ2-1
CASSAPSLRVHNEVQFF
TGTGCCAGCAGCGCCCCCTCCCTGAGGGTACACAATGAGGTGCAGTTCTTC
>.|.|TRBV19|TRBJ1-2
CASSPGLAEGYTF
TGTGCCAGTAGTCCGGGATTGGCGGAAGGCTACACCTTC
>.|.|TRBV30|TRBJ1-1
CAWSVRLGNTTSPEAFF
TGTGCCTGGAGTGTACGGCTGGGGAACACCACTAGCCCAGAAGCTTTCTTT
>TRBD2|.|TRBV4-2|TRBJ2-1
CASSQDPSGRPNEQFF
TGTGCCAGCAGCCAAGACCCGAGCGGGAGACCCAATGAGCAGTTCTTC
>.|few|TRBV10-3|TRBJ1-1
CAIGARTEAFF
TGTGCCATCGGAGCACGCACCGAAGCTTTCTTT
>.|.|TRBV7-8|TRBJ2-1
CASSLARTRSLYNEQFF
TGTGCCAGCAGCTTAGCGCGAACCCGGTCCCTCTACAATGAGCAGTTCTTC
>TRBD2|once|TRBV18|TRBJ2-7
CASSPTSGRAYEQYF
TGTGCCAGCTCACCCACTAGCGGGAGGGCCTACGAGCAGTACTTC
>.|.|TRBV21-1|TRBJ2-7
CASSKEDRRPGRQYF
TGTGCCAGCAGCAAAGAGGACAGGCGCCCCGGGAGGCAGTACTTC
>.|.|TRBV6-4|TRBJ2-5
CARKIGTPETQYF
TGTGCCAGAAAAATAGGGACTCCAGAGACCCAGTACTTC
>.|.|TRBV7-9|TRBJ2-7
CASSFGDRMNYEQYF
TGTGCCAGCAGCTTTGGCGACAGAATGAACTACGAGCAGTACTTC
>.|.|TRBV7-2|TRBJ2-7
CASSLARTYEQYF
TGTGCCAGCAGCCTGGCTAGGACCTACGAGCAGTACTTC
>TRBD2|.|TRBV5-1|TRBJ2-1
CASSAGLAGAMDEQFF
TGCGCCAGCAGCGCCGGACTAGCGGGAGCCATGGATGAGCAGTTCTTC
>.|.|TRBV7-9|TRBJ1-1
CASSLGQVGTEAFF
TGTGCCAGCAGCTTAGGACAGGTTGGCACTGAAGCTTTCTTT
>.|.|TRBV30|TRBJ1-1
CAWSVIRGAGTEAFF
TGTGCCTGGAGTGTAATTCGGGGGGCGGGCACTGAAGCTTTCTTT
>TRBD1|.|TRBV7-9|TRBJ1-1
CASSQPGQGAPEAFF
TGTGCCAGCAGTCAACCGGGACAGGGGGCCCCTGAAGCTTTCTTT
>TRBD1|once|TRBV13|TRBJ1-2
CASSGGQAGGYTF
TGTGCCAGCAGCGGCGGACAGGCGGGAGGCTACACCTTC
>.|once|TRBV16|TRBJ2-2
CASSQSRRRTGELFF
TGTGCCAGCAGCCAATCCCGGAGACGGACCGGGGAGCTGTTTTTT
>.|.|TRBV7-6|TRBJ2-1
CASSVSLRGSYNEQFF
TGTGCCAGCAGCGTGAGTCTACGGGGGTCCTACAATGAGCAGTTCTTC
>TRBD2|.|TRBV7-2|TRBJ2-3
CASSLVGLGLSHTDTQYF
TGTGCCAGCAGCTTAGTCGGACTAGGCCTATCCCACACAGATACGCAGTATTTT
>.|.|TRBV25-1|TRBJ2-5
CASSEYLGLSRLETQYF
TGTGCCAGCAGTGAATATTTGGGGCTTTCGCGGTTGGAGACCCAGTACTTC
>TRBD1|.|TRBV28|TRBJ1-2
CASGTTGGNYGYTF
TGTGCCAGCGGAACCACAGGGGGCAACTATGGCTACACCTTC
>TRBD1|.|TRBV5-1|TRBJ1-1
CASSLAVRTGSPFF
TGCGCCAGCAGCTTGGCCGTACGGACAGGGTCCCCTTTCTTT
>.|few|TRBV27|TRBJ1-1
CASSLAFEAFF
TGTGCCAGCAGTTTGGCTTTCGAAGCTTTCTTT
>.|.|TRBV2|TRBJ1-1
CASSPLGLAEAFF
TGTGCCAGCAGTCCCCTGGGCCTAGCGGAAGCTTTCTTT
>TRBD1|.|TRBV28|TRBJ2-1
CASSLGQGYNNEQFF
TGTGCCAGCAGTTTAGGACAGGGATACAACAATGAGCAGTTCTTC
>TRBD2|once|TRBV5-1|TRBJ2-2
CASSRLLAGGTGELFF
TGCGCCAGCAGCCGGCTACTAGCGGGCGGCACCGGGGAGCTGTTTTTT
>TRBD2|.|TRBV13|TRBJ2-3
CASSLRLAEHTDTQYF
TGTGCCAGCAGCTTACGACTAGCGGAGCACACAGATACGCAGTATTTT
>.|.|TRBV2|TRBJ1-2
CASRTARQKPYGYTF
TGTGCCAGCAGGACCGCTAGACAGAAGCCCTATGGCTACACCTTC
>TRBD1|.|TRBV7-9|TRBJ1-4
CASSLKEGAIGKLFF
TGTGCCAGCAGCCTGAAGGAGGGGGCAATCGGAAAACTGTTTTTT
>TRBD1|.|TRBV6-5|TRBJ1-1
CASSFYGTDYEAFF
TGTGCCAGCAGTTTCTACGGGACAGATTATGAAGCTTTCTTT
>TRBD2|once|TRBV7-2|TRBJ2-3
CASSLETSDTDTQYF
TGTGCCAGCAGCTTAGAGACTAGCGACACAGATACGCAGTATTTT
>.|.|TRBV28|TRBJ1-4
CASRGWVDRGEKLFF
TGTGCCAGCAGGGGGTGGGTGGACAGAGGCGAAAAACTGTTTTTT
>.|.|TRBV7-8|TRBJ1-2
CASRTRGSYTF
TGTGCCAGCAGAACCAGGGGTAGCTACACCTTC
>TRBD1|.|TRBV9|TRBJ1-2
CASSVGQGSGYTF
TGTGCCAGCAGCGTGGGACAGGGCAGTGGCTACACCTTC
>TRBD2|once|TRBV4-2|TRBJ2-7
CASSRPTGLESDYEQYF
TGTGCCAGCAGCCGACCTACGGGACTAGAGTCAGATTACGAGCAGTACTTC